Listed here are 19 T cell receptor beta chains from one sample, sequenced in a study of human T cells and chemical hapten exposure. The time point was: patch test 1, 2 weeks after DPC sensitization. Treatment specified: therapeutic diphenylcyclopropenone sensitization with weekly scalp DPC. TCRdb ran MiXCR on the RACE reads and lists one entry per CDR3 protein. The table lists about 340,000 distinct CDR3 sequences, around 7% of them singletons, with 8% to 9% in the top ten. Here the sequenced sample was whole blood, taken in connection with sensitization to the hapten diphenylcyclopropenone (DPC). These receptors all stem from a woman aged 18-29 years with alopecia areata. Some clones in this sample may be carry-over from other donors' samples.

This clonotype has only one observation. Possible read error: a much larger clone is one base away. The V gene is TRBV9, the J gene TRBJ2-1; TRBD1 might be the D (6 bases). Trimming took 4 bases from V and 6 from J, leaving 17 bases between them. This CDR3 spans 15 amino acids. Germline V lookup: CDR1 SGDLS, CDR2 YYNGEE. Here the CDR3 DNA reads TGTGCCAGCAGCCCGCAGGGGAGCGTGGGCAATGAGCAGTTCTTC. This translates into CASSPQGSVGNEQFF.

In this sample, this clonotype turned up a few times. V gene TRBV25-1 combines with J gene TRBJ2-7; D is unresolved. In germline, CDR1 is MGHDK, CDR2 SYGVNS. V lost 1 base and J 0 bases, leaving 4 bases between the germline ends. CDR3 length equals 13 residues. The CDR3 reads CASSEWSSYEQYF. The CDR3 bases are TGTGCCAGCAGTGAATGGAGCTCCTACGAGCAGTACTTC.

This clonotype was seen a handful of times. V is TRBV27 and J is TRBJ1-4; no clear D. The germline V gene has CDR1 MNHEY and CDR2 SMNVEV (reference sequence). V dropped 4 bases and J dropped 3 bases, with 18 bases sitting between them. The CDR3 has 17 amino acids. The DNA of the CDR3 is TGTGCCAGCAGTTCAAGGATAGTGGGCATGGCTAATGAAAAACTGTTTTTT. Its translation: CASSSRIVGMANEKLFF.

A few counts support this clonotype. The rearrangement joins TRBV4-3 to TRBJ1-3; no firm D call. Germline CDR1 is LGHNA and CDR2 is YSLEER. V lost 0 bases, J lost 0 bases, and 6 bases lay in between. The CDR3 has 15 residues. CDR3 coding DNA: TGCGCCAGCAGCCAAGAGAGAGGCTCTGGAAACACCATATATTTT. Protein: CASSQERGSGNTIYF.

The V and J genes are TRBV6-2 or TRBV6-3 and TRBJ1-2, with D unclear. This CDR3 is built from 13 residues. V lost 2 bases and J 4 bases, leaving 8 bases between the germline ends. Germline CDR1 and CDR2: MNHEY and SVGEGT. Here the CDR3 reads CASSYASGYGYTF. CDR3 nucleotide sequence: TGTGCCAGCAGTTACGCCAGCGGCTATGGCTACACCTTC.

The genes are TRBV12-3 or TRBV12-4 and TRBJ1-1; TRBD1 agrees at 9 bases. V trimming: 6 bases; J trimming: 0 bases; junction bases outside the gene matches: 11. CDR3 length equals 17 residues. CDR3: CASRSDRGSPMNTEAFF. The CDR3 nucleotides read TGTGCCAGCAGGTCAGACAGGGGGAGTCCTATGAACACTGAAGCTTTCTTT.

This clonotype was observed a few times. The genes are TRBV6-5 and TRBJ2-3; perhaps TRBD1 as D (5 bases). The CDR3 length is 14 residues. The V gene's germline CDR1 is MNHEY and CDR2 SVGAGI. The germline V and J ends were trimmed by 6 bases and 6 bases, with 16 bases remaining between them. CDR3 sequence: CASSRTGPGDTQYF. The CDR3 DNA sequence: TGTGCCAGCAGCCGGACCGGGCCAGGGGATACGCAGTATTTT.

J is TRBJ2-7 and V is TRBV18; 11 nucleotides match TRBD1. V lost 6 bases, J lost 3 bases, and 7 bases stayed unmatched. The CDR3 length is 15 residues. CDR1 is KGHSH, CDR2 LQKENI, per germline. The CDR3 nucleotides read TGTGCCAGCTCCTTTACCGGGACAGGGGGCTACGAGCAGTACTTC. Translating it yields CASSFTGTGGYEQYF.

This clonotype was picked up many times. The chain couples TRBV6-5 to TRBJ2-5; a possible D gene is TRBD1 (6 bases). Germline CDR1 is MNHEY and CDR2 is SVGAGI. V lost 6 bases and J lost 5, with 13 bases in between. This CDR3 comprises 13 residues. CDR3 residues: CASRDSLAETQYF. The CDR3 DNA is TGTGCCAGCAGGGACAGCCTCGCTGAGACCCAGTACTTC.

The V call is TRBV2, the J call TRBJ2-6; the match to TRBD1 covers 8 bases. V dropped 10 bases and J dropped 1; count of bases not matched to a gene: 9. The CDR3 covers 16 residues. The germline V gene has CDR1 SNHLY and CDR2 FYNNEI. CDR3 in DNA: TGTGCCACCGGGGCAGGGGGCGCGTCTGGGGCCAACGTCCTGACTTTC. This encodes CATGAGGASGANVLTF.

The CDR3 here is CASSRLTEQFF. The CDR3 DNA sequence: TGTGCCAGCAGCCGACTCACCGAGCAGTTCTTC. V and J are TRBV6-5 and TRBJ2-1; D is unclear. V lost 6 bases, J lost 10 bases, and 10 bases lay in between. The CDR3 extends over 11 amino acids. Germline V gene sequence: CDR1 MNHEY, CDR2 SVGAGI.

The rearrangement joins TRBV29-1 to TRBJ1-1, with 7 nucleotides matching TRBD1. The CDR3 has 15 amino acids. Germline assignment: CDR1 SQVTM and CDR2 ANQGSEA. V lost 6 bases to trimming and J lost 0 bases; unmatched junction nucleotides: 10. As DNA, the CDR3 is TGCAGCGTCGCGGGACAGACGTTAATGAACACTGAAGCTTTCTTT. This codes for CSVAGQTLMNTEAFF.

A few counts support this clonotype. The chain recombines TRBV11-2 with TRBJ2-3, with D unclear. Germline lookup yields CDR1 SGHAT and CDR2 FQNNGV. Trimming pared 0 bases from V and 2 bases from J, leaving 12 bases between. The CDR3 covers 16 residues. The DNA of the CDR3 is TGTGCCAGCAGCTTAGATCTCGCAGCTAACACAGATACGCAGTATTTT. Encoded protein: CASSLDLAANTDTQYF.

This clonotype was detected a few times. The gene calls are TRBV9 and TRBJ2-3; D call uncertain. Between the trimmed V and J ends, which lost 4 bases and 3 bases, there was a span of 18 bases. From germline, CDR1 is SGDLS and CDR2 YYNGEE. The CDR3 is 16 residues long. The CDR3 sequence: CASSSLSRRGTDTQYF. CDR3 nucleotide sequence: TGTGCCAGCAGCTCTCTCTCACGGCGTGGGACAGATACGCAGTATTTT.

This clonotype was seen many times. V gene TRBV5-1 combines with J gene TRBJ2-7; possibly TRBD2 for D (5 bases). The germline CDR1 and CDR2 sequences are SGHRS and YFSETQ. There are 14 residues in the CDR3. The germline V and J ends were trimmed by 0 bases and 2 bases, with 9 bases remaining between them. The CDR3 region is CASSLAEGTYEQYF. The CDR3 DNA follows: TGCGCCAGCAGCTTGGCCGAGGGTACCTACGAGCAGTACTTC. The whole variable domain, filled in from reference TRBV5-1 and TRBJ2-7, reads KAGVTQTPRYLIKTRGQQVTLSCSPISGHRSVSWYQQTPGQGLQFLFEYFSETQRNKGNFPGRFSGRQFSNSRSEMNVSTLELGDSALYLCASSLAEGTYEQYFGPGTRLTVT.

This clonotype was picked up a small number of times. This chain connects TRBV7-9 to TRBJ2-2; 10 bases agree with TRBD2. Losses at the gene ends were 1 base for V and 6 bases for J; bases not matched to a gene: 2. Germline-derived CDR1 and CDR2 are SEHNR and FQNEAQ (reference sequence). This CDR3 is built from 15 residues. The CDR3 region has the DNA TGTGCCAGCAGCTTAGTCCTAGCGGGGGCCGGGGAGCTGTTTTTT. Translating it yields CASSLVLAGAGELFF.

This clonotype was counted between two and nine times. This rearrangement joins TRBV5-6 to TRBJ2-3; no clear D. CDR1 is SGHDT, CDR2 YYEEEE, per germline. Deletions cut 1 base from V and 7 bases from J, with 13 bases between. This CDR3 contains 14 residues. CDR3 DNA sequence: TGTGCCAGCAGCTTGCAGTGGCCAGTAAATACGCAGTATTTT. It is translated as CASSLQWPVNTQYF.

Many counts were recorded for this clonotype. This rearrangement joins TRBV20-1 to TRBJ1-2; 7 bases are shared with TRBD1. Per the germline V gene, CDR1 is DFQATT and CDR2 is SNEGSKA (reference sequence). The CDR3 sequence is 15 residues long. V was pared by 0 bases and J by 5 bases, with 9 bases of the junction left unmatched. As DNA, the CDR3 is TGCAGTGCTAGAGACTTGAGACAGGGCATTTATGGCTACACCTTC. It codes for CSARDLRQGIYGYTF.

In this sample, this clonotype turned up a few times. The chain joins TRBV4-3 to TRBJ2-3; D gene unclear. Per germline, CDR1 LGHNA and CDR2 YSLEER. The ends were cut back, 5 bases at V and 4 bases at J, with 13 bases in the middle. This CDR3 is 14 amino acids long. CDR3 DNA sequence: TGCGCCAGCAGCGTAGGCCTCCCGTCAGATACGCAGTATTTT. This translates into CASSVGLPSDTQYF.